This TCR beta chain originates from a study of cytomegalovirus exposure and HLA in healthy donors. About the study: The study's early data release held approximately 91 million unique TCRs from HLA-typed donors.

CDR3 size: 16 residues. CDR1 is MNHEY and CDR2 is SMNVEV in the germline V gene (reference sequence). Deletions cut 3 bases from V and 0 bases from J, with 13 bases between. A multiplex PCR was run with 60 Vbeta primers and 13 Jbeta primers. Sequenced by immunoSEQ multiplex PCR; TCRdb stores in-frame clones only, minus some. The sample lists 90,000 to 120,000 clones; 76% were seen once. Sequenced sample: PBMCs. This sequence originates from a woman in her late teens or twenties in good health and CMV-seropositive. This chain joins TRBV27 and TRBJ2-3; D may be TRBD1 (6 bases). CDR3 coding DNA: TGTGCCAGCAGTTTCGTCAGGGGCTATAGCACAGATACGCAGTATTTT. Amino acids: CASSFVRGYSTDTQYF.